These T cell receptor beta chains were read from a single sample in a study of T cell therapy after organ transplantation. The protocol was immunoSEQ multiplex PCR, while the TCRdb copy is restricted to in-frame clones and leaves out a portion. This sample has over 20,000 clones; around 84% occur once, and the top ten carry 36%. Their cognate antigens are unknown. The sequencing used CD8+ T cells from blood, collected after autologous CMV-specific T cell therapy. The receptors shown here come from a human patient who had received a solid organ transplant and had CMV disease. Part of the T cell pool may stem from the graft donor. Both conserved end residues are part of each CDR3. D genes are given only for firm matches. Size is stated for part of the rows, as once, few or many counts, or as a class when the clone is expanded.

v_gene,abundance,j_gene,d_gene,CDR3nt,CDR3aa
TRBV7-7,-,TRBJ2-2,-,TGTGCTAGCAGATCAGACAGCGGGGAGCTGTTTTTT,CASRSDSGELFF
TRBV28,once,TRBJ2-7,-,TGTGCCAGCAGTACCCAGGGCTACGAGCAGTACTTC,CASSTQGYEQYF
TRBV28,-,TRBJ1-2,TRBD1,TGTGCCATTGGACAGGCCACTAACTATGGCTACACCTTC,CAIGQATNYGYTF
TRBV10-1,-,TRBJ1-2,-,TGCGCCATTGCTTTGGGGACCCATTACTATGGCTACACCTTC,CAIALGTHYYGYTF
TRBV19,-,TRBJ2-1,TRBD2,TGTGCCAGTAGGAGCGGGAGAGTGAATGAGCAGTTCTTC,CASRSGRVNEQFF
TRBV6-5,-,TRBJ2-2,-,TGTGCCAGCAGTGGGGGGAGAGGGACCGGGGAGCTGTTTTTT,CASSGGRGTGELFF
TRBV6-5,-,TRBJ1-5,TRBD1,TGTGCCAGCAGTTATTTTCCAGGGGGGGATCAGCCCCAGCATTTT,CASSYFPGGDQPQHF
TRBV6-1,-,TRBJ2-3,TRBD2,TGTGCCAGCAGTGAATTTCGGGGGGGGACGGTTTATACGCAGTATTTT,CASSEFRGGTVYTQYF
TRBV18,-,TRBJ2-7,-,TGTGCCAGCTCACCTACAGGGCCTGAGCAGTGCTTC,CASSPTGPEQCF
TRBV27,-,TRBJ2-5,-,TGTGCCAGCAAGGAACAAAGGGTCCAAGAGACCCAGTACTTC,CASKEQRVQETQYF
TRBV19,-,TRBJ2-7,-,TGTGCCAGTAGTATGGCAGGCCCAACCTACGAGCAGTACTTC,CASSMAGPTYEQYF